This TCR beta chain originates from a study of blood T cells in healthy people across ages. There are a few counts of this clonotype. CDR1 and CDR2 from the germline V gene are MDHEN and SYDVKM. J lost 2 bases, V lost 6 bases, and 11 bases had no gene match. CDR3 length equals 16 residues. It was with a sample-barcoded 5' primer and a J-beta primer mix that a second PCR of roughly 7 to 12 cycles was run. One entry per CDR3 protein results from TCRdb running MiXCR on the 5' RACE reads. The sample records approximately 490,000 distinct CDR3 sequences, approximately 25% being singletons. This sample was shared with a second study, whose subject was T cells of mothers and their children.

The sequence was obtained from a boy younger than 18 in good health. The sequenced sample consisted of blood. The chain uses TRBV28 and TRBJ2-7; 9 bases map to TRBD2. The CDR3 sequence is CASREDWTSATYEQYF. The CDR3 nucleotides read TGTGCCAGCAGGGAGGACTGGACTAGCGCAACCTACGAGCAGTACTTC.